One TCR beta chain is described in this entry. Its target is unknown. This sample was taken from a study of T cells in Graves' hyperthyroidism and ophthalmopathy. Notes on the study in general: Researchers found most expanded thyroid clonotypes above 0.001 in blood as well.

PBMCs were collected from a roughly 9.7 ml volume of fresh peripheral blood. RNA transcripts yielded amplified TCR beta CDR3 regions. When the TCR CDR3 underwent first-round RT-PCR, the HTBI primer set was used. Each CDR3 protein gets one entry after TCRdb re-called the multiplex PCR reads with MiXCR. The data contain 360,000 or so distinct CDR3 sequences, under 20% of them singletons. The source is a woman aged 18-29 years with Graves' hyperthyroidism. Sequencing was done on a sample of blood.

This chain's CDR3 is CASSRIDRGTVYGYTF. The CDR3 bases are TGTGCCAGCAGCAGAATAGACAGGGGGACGGTCTATGGCTACACCTTC. V usage is TRBV9 and J usage is TRBJ1-2; 9 bases are shared with TRBD1. Germline V gene sequence: CDR1 SGDLS, CDR2 YYNGEE. The trim removed 4 bases at V and 4 bases at J, leaving 11 bases unmatched. This CDR3 has 16 amino acids. Full variable domain (rest looked up from reference TRBV9 and TRBJ1-2): DSGVTQTPKHLITATGQRVTLRCSPRSGDLSVYWYQQSLDQGLQFLIQYYNGEERAKGNILERFSAQQFPDLHSELNLSSLELGDSALYFCASSRIDRGTVYGYTFGSGTRLTVV.